These 24 T cell receptor beta chains share one sample of origin, sequenced in a study of blood T cell repertoires in COVID-19 (dated by TCRdb to the early 2020s). Libraries were made using the immunoSEQ multiplex PCR assay. TCRdb carries this immuneACCESS record with in-frame sequences only. Its versions omit some clonotypes, under half of them owing to an unresolved V gene in the studies checked, with the rest unexplained. The sample table lists about 280,000 clones, approximately 86% of them with a count of one. The ten largest clonotypes hold approximately 2% of the sample. Sample: peripheral blood. The receptors stem from a woman aged 30 to 39 who had recovered from COVID-19.

The gene calls are TRBV29-1 and TRBJ2-2, with 7 bases fitting TRBD1. The germline CDR1 and CDR2 sequences are SQVTM and ANQGSEA. This CDR3 is built from 14 residues. Germline trimming cut 5 bases from V and 3 bases from J; bases unmatched to any gene: 6. This CDR3 reads CSVRGGLDTGELFF. CDR3 bases: TGCAGCGTTAGAGGGGGCTTGGACACCGGGGAGCTGTTTTTT.

The genes are TRBV11-2 and TRBJ2-1; TRBD2 matches at 11 bases. Germline CDR1 and CDR2: SGHAT and FQNNGV. This CDR3 contains 18 residues. V shed 2 bases, J shed 6 bases, and the junction held 12 bases outside the gene matches. CDR3 protein: CASSLKDLTSGRRNEQFF. The DNA for the CDR3 is TGTGCCAGCAGCTTAAAAGACCTTACTAGCGGGAGACGCAATGAGCAGTTCTTC.

The V and J genes are TRBV6-2 or TRBV6-3 and TRBJ2-7; 13 positions agree with TRBD2. The CDR3 contains 15 residues. Germline lookup yields CDR1 MNHEY and CDR2 SVGEGT. V shed 2 bases, J shed 3 bases, and the junction held 1 base outside the gene matches. The CDR3 DNA is TGTGCCAGCAGTTACCGACTAGCGGGGGGCTACGAGCAGTACTTC. It encodes CASSYRLAGGYEQYF.

This chain links TRBV5-1 with TRBJ2-5; D is ambiguous. Germline-derived CDR1 and CDR2 are SGHRS and YFSETQ. The CDR3 runs to 16 residues. V was cut by 4 bases and J by 4 bases, with 20 bases left in between. CDR3 DNA sequence: TGCGCCAGCAGCGTAAGACTCCTTCGGCGTGCAGAGACCCAGTACTTC. This codes for CASSVRLLRRAETQYF.

The V gene is TRBV4-1, the J gene TRBJ2-2, with a possible D match to TRBD2 (7 bases). V lost 0 bases, J lost 6 bases, and 14 bases lay in between. CDR1 MGHRA and CDR2 YSYEKL come from the germline V gene. The CDR3 covers 16 residues. The CDR3 DNA sequence: TGCGCCAGCAGCCAAGAATTGGGGGGGCAGGCCGGGGAGCTGTTTTTT. This translates into CASSQELGGQAGELFF.

This clone has only a few counts. This specimen includes other DNA sequences encoding the same CDR3. V and J are TRBV2 and TRBJ2-7; 7 bases map to TRBD1. V lost 4 bases, J lost 2 bases, and 5 bases stayed unmatched. There are 14 residues in the CDR3. Looked up from germline, CDR1 is SNHLY and CDR2 is FYNNEI. The CDR3 nucleotides read TGTGCCAGCAGTGGACAGGGACCTCCCTACGAGCAGTACTTC. It codes for CASSGQGPPYEQYF. The variable domain in full, completed from reference TRBV2 and TRBJ2-7, reads EPEVTQTPSHQVTQMGQEVILRCVPISNHLYFYWYRQILGQKVEFLVSFYNNEISEKSEIFDDQFSVERPDGSNFTLKIRSTKLEDSAMYFCASSGQGPPYEQYFGPGTRLTVT.

The chain uses TRBV5-4 and TRBJ2-7; a possible D gene is TRBD1 (6 bases). CDR3 length equals 16 residues. Trimming pared 0 bases from V and 2 bases from J, leaving 15 bases between. The germline V gene has CDR1 SGHNT and CDR2 YYREEE (reference sequence). CDR3 coding DNA: TGTGCCAGCAGCTTGGCCATGACAGGACCTACCTACGAGCAGTACTTC. This sequence encodes CASSLAMTGPTYEQYF.

The rearrangement uses TRBV25-1 and TRBJ1-5, with TRBD1 matching 9 bases. V lost 4 bases and J lost 4; bases outside the gene matches: 2. Germline V lookup: CDR1 MGHDK, CDR2 SYGVNS. This CDR3 has 14 residues. The CDR3 reads CASSGQGGNQPQHF. The CDR3 region has the DNA TGTGCCAGCAGTGGACAGGGGGGGAATCAGCCCCAGCATTTT.

The CDR3 coding sequence is TGTGCCATCAGTGAGCTGCTCGAGGGAGGAGGCTACACCTTC. It encodes CAISELLEGGGYTF. The chain links TRBV10-3 to TRBJ1-2; D remains ambiguous. CDR3 length equals 14 residues. Trimming stripped 2 bases from V and 8 bases from J, with 15 bases between. Germline assignment: CDR1 ENHRY and CDR2 SYGVKD.

The chain combines TRBV10-3 with TRBJ2-3; 9 bases align to TRBD1. Per the germline V gene, CDR1 is ENHRY and CDR2 is SYGVKD. The CDR3 covers 16 residues. The trim removed 6 bases at V and 0 bases at J, leaving 7 bases unmatched. This chain's CDR3 is CAIRTPGQGSTDTQYF. The CDR3 coding sequence is TGTGCCATCAGAACGCCGGGACAGGGAAGCACAGATACGCAGTATTTT.

The rearrangement links TRBV30 to TRBJ2-7; D is uncertain. With 4 bases removed from V and 0 bases from J, the gap between germline ends came to 7 bases. The CDR3 sequence is 12 residues long. In germline, CDR1 is GTSNPN, CDR2 SVGIG (reference sequence). The CDR3, as DNA: TGTGCCTGGACCCCTAGCTCCTACGAGCAGTACTTC. Protein sequence: CAWTPSSYEQYF.

Details on this clone: The junction does not match germline at one end; this may be a read error. The CDR3 DNA sequence: TGCGCCAGCAGCTTTGGACTCCTAGAGTCCCAGTACTTC. It encodes CASSFGLLESQYF. The chain is built from TRBV4-1 and TRBJ2-5; perhaps TRBD2 as D (5 bases). The CDR3 spans 13 residues. In germline, CDR1 is MGHRA, CDR2 YSYEKL.

V is TRBV5-1 and J is TRBJ1-1, with TRBD1 identical over 8 bases. Trimming took 2 bases from V and 5 from J; bases not matched to a gene: 8. There are 15 residues in the CDR3. Germline V gives CDR1 SGHRS, CDR2 YFSETQ. CDR3 sequence reads: CASSFSGGAGTEAFF. The CDR3 DNA follows: TGCGCCAGCAGCTTTTCAGGGGGCGCAGGTACTGAAGCTTTCTTT.

J is TRBJ2-4 and V is TRBV6-5; weak D call: TRBD1 (6 bases). Germline V CDR1 and CDR2: MNHEY, SVGAGI. V lost 6 bases and J lost 5, with 14 bases in between. This CDR3 comprises 14 residues. This CDR3 is CASSVPGAENIQYF. The CDR3 nucleotides are TGTGCCAGCAGCGTGCCAGGGGCCGAAAACATTCAGTACTTC.

V and J are TRBV6-5 and TRBJ1-2, with TRBD1 identical over 8 bases. The trim removed 3 bases at V and 2 bases at J, leaving 5 bases unmatched. The CDR3 has 15 amino acids. Germline V gene sequence: CDR1 MNHEY, CDR2 SVGAGI. The CDR3, as DNA: TGTGCCAGCAGTTATTACAGGGGGGCCAACTATGGCTACACCTTC. It specifies CASSYYRGANYGYTF.

This clone was picked up a small number of times. V usage is TRBV5-1 and J usage is TRBJ2-5; possibly TRBD1 for D (5 bases). This CDR3 contains 11 residues. Germline V gene sequence: CDR1 SGHRS, CDR2 YFSETQ. The V end was cut by 3 bases, the J end by 5 bases, with 5 bases between. The chain's CDR3 is CASSYRETQYF. In DNA form, the CDR3 reads TGCGCCAGCAGCTACAGGGAGACCCAGTACTTC.

This clone was seen only a few times. V is TRBV7-2 and J is TRBJ2-7; D may be TRBD2 (6 bases). The CDR3 has 13 residues. Trimming took 7 bases from V and 2 from J, leaving 12 bases between them. Per the germline V gene, CDR1 is SGHTA and CDR2 is FQGNSA. CDR3 sequence (DNA): TGTGCCAGCACTTCTAGCGCACCCTACGAGCAGTACTTC. It encodes CASTSSAPYEQYF.

This chain links TRBV5-1 with TRBJ1-4; weak D call: TRBD1 (5 bases). Germline V gene sequence: CDR1 SGHRS, CDR2 YFSETQ. Trimming removed 1 base from V and 6 bases from J, with 10 bases in between. This CDR3 has 14 amino acids. As DNA, the CDR3 is TGCGCCAGCAGCTTGTCAGGGATGGATGAAAAACTGTTTTTT. Its translation is CASSLSGMDEKLFF.

The chain uses TRBV3-1 (or the pseudogene TRBV3-2) and TRBJ1-1; TRBD1 matches 7 bases. Germline CDR1 is LGHDT and CDR2 is YNNKEL (reference sequence). This CDR3 region has 15 residues. V shed 4 bases, J shed 5 bases, and the junction held 10 bases outside the gene matches. The CDR3 DNA reads TGTGCCAGCAGCCTAACAGGGGCCCTTAGGACTGAAGCTTTCTTT. This encodes CASSLTGALRTEAFF.

This CDR3 is CASFGLAGYEQYF. CDR3 DNA sequence: TGTGCCAGCTTCGGCCTAGCGGGCTACGAGCAGTACTTC. The rearrangement uses TRBV28 and TRBJ2-7; 8 nucleotides align to TRBD2. The CDR3 runs 13 residues. The J segment lost 3 bases and the V segment lost 8 bases, leaving 6 bases of the junction unmatched. Germline assignment: CDR1 MDHEN and CDR2 SYDVKM.

The CDR3 region has the DNA TGTGCCAGCAGCAGGACAGGGCTGCCCCCAGGCTATGGCTACACCTTC. Translated: CASSRTGLPPGYGYTF. The rearrangement links TRBV25-1 to TRBJ1-2; 8 bases line up with TRBD1. CDR3 length: 16 residues. Losses at the gene ends were 6 bases for V and 4 bases for J; bases not matched to a gene: 13. In germline, CDR1 is MGHDK, CDR2 SYGVNS.

V is TRBV14 and J is TRBJ1-1; D is undetermined. The V gene's germline CDR1 is SGHDN and CDR2 FVKESK. The ends were cut back, 9 bases at V and 1 base at J, with 9 bases in the middle. The length of the CDR3 is 12 residues. CDR3 sequence (DNA): TGTGCCAGTTCTAACGGGAACACTGAAGCTTTCTTT. It is translated as CASSNGNTEAFF.

V is TRBV7-9 and J is TRBJ2-7; D unclear. Germline assignment: CDR1 SEHNR and CDR2 FQNEAQ (reference sequence). The CDR3 contains 14 residues. V was cut by 4 bases and J by 2 bases, with 12 bases left in between. The CDR3 region is CASSSLQAAYEQYF. CDR3 in DNA: TGTGCCAGCAGCTCCCTGCAGGCCGCCTACGAGCAGTACTTC.

This clone occurred many times. CDR3 sequence (DNA): TGTGCCAGCAGTGAAGAGGGAGCTAGCGGGGGGGGGCTGGATACGCAGTATTTT. Translation gives CASSEEGASGGGLDTQYF. This chain uses TRBV6-1 with TRBJ2-3; 12 nucleotides align to TRBD2. The V gene end was trimmed by 1 base and the J gene end by 6 bases; junction bases not matched to a gene: 11. The CDR3 has 18 amino acids. Germline V lookup: CDR1 MNHNS, CDR2 SASEGT.